This TCR beta chain is from a study of naive and memory T cell subsets. As for this clonotype: Its target is unknown.

Both TRBC1 and TRBC2 were covered by a beta constant-region primer of two equimolar oligonucleotides. The ligated cDNA underwent four PCR rounds using SP2 and nested alpha and beta constant-region primers. Each CDR3 protein gets one entry after TCRdb re-called the UMI-ligation and nested PCR reads with MiXCR. The sample lists 120,000 or so distinct CDR3 sequences; around 35% were seen once. Broader study findings: In naive cells, over 90% of TCR sequences were seen only once.

Cells stained for CD3, CD4, CD8, CD45RA, CD27 and viability were sorted into four CD45RA/CD27 subsets. Per the germline V gene, CDR1 is SGHTA and CDR2 is FQGNSA. The CDR3 contains 18 residues. V was trimmed by 0 bases and J by 0 bases, leaving 18 bases between them. Sequencing was done on a sample of central memory CD4+ T cells from blood. This clonotype was obtained from a human donor in good health. The chain joins TRBV7-2 to TRBJ2-7; possibly TRBD2 for D (6 bases). The DNA for the CDR3 is TGTGCCAGCAGCTTAGCTGCCGGGGGACGGATAAGCTCCTACGAGCAGTACTTC. Its protein is CASSLAAGGRISSYEQYF.